This TCR beta chain was recovered during a study of cytomegalovirus exposure and HLA in healthy donors. Overall study: When roughly 420 donors were genotyped, roughly 82% of them were found to fall in the Caucasian-associated ancestry cluster.

Primers: 60 Vbeta forward and 13 Jbeta reverse. The protocol was immunoSEQ multiplex PCR, while the TCRdb copy is restricted to in-frame clones and leaves out a portion. The sample records some 130,000 clones, around four fifths being singletons. The count of this clone is one. Sequencing input: PBMCs. The origin of this receptor is a middle-aged man in good health and CMV-seronegative.

CDR3 sequence (DNA): TGTGCCAGCAGCCTCAACAGGGATTCAAACTATGGCTACACCTTC. Translation: CASSLNRDSNYGYTF. This chain joins TRBV7-9 and TRBJ1-2; D is perhaps TRBD1 (6 bases). The CDR3 consists of 15 residues. V dropped 5 bases and J dropped 2 bases, with 15 bases sitting between them. Germline V gene data show CDR1 as SEHNR and CDR2 as FQNEAQ (reference sequence).